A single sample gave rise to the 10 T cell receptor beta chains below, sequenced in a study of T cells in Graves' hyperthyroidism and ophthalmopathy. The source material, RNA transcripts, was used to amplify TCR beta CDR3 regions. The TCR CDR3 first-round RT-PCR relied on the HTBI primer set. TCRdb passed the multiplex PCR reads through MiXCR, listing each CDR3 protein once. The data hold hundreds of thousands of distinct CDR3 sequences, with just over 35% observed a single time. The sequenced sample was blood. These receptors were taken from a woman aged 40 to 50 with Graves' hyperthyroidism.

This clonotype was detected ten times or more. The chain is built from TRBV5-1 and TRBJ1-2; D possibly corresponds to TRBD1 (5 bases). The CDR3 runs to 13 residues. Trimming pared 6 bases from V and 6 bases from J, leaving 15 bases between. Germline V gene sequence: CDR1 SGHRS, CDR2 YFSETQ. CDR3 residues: CASTYAGRDGYTF. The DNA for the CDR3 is TGCGCCAGCACGTACGCAGGGAGAGATGGCTACACCTTC.

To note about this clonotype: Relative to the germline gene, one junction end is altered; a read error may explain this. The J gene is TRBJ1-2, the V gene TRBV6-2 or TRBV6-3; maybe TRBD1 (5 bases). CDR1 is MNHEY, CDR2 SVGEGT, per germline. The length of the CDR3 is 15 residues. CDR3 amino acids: CASSPGLQANYDYTF. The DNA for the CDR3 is TGTGCCAGCAGCCCGGGACTGCAAGCTAACTATGACTACACCTTC.

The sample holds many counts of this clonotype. CDR3 residues: CASRGQGEEKLFF. DNA for the CDR3: TGTGCCAGCAGAGGACAGGGAGAGGAAAAACTGTTTTTT. The rearrangement joins TRBV12-3 or TRBV12-4 to TRBJ1-4; 8 bases are shared with TRBD1. The CDR3 spans 13 residues. V was clipped by 6 bases and J by 8 bases; unmatched bases: 5.

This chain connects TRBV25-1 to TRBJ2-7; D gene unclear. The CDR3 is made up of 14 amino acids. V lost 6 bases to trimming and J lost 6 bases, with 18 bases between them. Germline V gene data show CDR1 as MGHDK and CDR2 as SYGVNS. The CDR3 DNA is TGTGCCAGCAGGACGACCAGGCCGGCAAGCGAGCAGTACTTC. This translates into CASRTTRPASEQYF.

The DNA for the CDR3 is TGCAGTGCTGAAACGGGACTAGCGGGGAAAGAGACCCAGTACTTC. This gives the protein CSAETGLAGKETQYF. This rearrangement joins TRBV20-1 to TRBJ2-5, with 13 bases matching TRBD2. CDR3 length equals 15 residues. From germline, CDR1 is DFQATT and CDR2 SNEGSKA (reference sequence). The V segment lost 5 bases and the J segment 3 bases; nucleotides outside the gene matches: 6.

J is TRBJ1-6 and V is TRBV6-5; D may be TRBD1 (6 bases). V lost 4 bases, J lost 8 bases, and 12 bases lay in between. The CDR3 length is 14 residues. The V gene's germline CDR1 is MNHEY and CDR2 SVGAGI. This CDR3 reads CASSSPGAYSPLHF. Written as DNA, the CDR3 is TGTGCCAGCAGTTCCCCAGGGGCCTATTCACCCCTCCACTTT.

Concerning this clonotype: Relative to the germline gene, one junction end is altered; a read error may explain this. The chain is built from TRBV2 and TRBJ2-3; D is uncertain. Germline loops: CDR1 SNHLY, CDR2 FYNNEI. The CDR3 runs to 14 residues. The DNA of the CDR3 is TGTGCCAGCAGCGGGTTAGCCAACACAGATACGCGGTATTTT. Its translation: CASSGLANTDTRYF.

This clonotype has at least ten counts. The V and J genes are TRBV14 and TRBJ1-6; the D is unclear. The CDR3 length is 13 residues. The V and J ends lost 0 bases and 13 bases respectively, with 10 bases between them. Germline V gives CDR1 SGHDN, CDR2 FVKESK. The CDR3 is CASSQEALSPLHF. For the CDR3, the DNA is TGTGCCAGCAGCCAAGAGGCGTTGTCGCCCCTCCACTTT. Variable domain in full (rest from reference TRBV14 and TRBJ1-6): EAGVTQFPSHSVIEKGQTVTLRCDPISGHDNLYWYRRVMGKEIKFLLHFVKESKQDESGMPNNRFLAERTGGTYSTLKVQPAELEDSGVYFCASSQEALSPLHFGNGTRLTVT.

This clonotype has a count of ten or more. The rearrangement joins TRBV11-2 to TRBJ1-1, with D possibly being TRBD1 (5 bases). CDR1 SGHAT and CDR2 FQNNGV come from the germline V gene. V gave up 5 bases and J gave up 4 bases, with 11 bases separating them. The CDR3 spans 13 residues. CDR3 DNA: TGTGCCAGCAGCGAGGGGTTGCTCACTGAAGCTTTCTTT. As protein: CASSEGLLTEAFF.

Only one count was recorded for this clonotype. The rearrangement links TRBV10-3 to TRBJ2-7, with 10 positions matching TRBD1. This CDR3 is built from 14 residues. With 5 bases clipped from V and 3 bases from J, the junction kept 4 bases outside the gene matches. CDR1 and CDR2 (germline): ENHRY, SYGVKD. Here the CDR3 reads CAISRGTGVYEQYF. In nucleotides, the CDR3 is TGTGCCATCAGTCGGGGGACAGGGGTCTACGAGCAGTACTTC.